A selection of T cell receptor beta chains follows, all from one sample in a study of control samples from healthy donors and cancer patients. This table comes from immunoSEQ multiplex PCR, and its TCRdb copy is limited to in-frame clones, with some not included. The top ten hold roughly 5.5% of the sample, which has tens of thousands of clones, approximately 89% seen once. The specimen was PBMCs. These TCRs come from a man in his sixties with colorectal cancer. Both conserved end residues are part of each CDR3. The order of the fields is clone size, J gene, V gene, D gene, CDR3 DNA, CDR3 protein. The D gene is left open where the match is weak. Clone size is not always given. Where it is, it says once, few, many or a class for expanded clones.

-	TRBJ1-4	TRBV5-4	-	TGTGCCAGCAGCTTGGAAGGGGGAAATGAAAAACTGTTTTTT	CASSLEGGNEKLFF
once	TRBJ1-4	TRBV3-1/TRBV3-2	TRBD1	TGTGCCAGCAGCCCCCGGACAGGACGGGCGGGGAAGATAGAAAAACTGTTTTTT	CASSPRTGRAGKIEKLFF
-	TRBJ2-2	TRBV7-6	-	TGTGCCAGCAGCTCTCTAGCCCCGGCCACCGGGGAGCTGTTTTTT	CASSSLAPATGELFF
-	TRBJ1-3	TRBV5-4	TRBD1	TGTGCCAGCAGCCTCCAGGGGGCTGGAAACACCATATATTTT	CASSLQGAGNTIYF
-	TRBJ1-5	TRBV6-5	-	TGTGCCAGCAGTCAAACGTTAAGACAGCCCCAGCATTTT	CASSQTLRQPQHF
-	TRBJ2-7	TRBV15	-	TGTGCCACCAGCAGACCGAATATACAGGGTGCCCCCTACGAGCAGTACTTC	CATSRPNIQGAPYEQYF
-	TRBJ1-1	TRBV12-3/TRBV12-4	-	TGTGCCAGCAGCGGAGTAGGCTATGAAGCTTTCTTT	CASSGVGYEAFF
-	TRBJ2-5	TRBV19	-	TGTGCCAGTAGTATGGCTCAGGGAGAGACCCAGTACTTC	CASSMAQGETQYF
-	TRBJ2-2	TRBV14	-	TGTGCCAGCAGCGCGCCAGGGGCCGGGGAGCTGTTTTTT	CASSAPGAGELFF
-	TRBJ2-3	TRBV6-1	-	TGTGCCAGCAGTGAATTGGGAGCTCCCACAGATACGCAGTATTTT	CASSELGAPTDTQYF
-	TRBJ2-2	TRBV5-1	-	TGCGCCAGCAGCATACAGCCAGGAGAGGCCGGGGAGCTGTTTTTT	CASSIQPGEAGELFF
few	TRBJ2-7	TRBV4-3	TRBD1	TGCGCCAGCAGCCAAGATAAGGGACAGAGTTACGAGCAGTACTTC	CASSQDKGQSYEQYF
-	TRBJ2-7	TRBV19	-	TGTGCCAGTAGCTCGGGACATCGAGACTACGAGCAGTACTTC	CASSSGHRDYEQYF
-	TRBJ2-7	TRBV12-5	TRBD1	TGTGCTAGTGGTTTGGTAGTTAACCGGGACAGGGGCTACGAGCAGTACTTC	CASGLVVNRDRGYEQYF
-	TRBJ2-1	TRBV2	-	TGTGCCAGCAGTGGAGGGGGGAGCTCCTACAATGAGCAGTTCTTC	CASSGGGSSYNEQFF
-	TRBJ2-1	TRBV4-1	TRBD2	TGCGCCAGCAGCCTGCGGGGGGACTACGATGAGCAGTTCTTC	CASSLRGDYDEQFF
-	TRBJ2-7	TRBV30	TRBD1	TGTGCCTGGAGACTCCAGACAGGGCCCTACGAGCAGTACTTC	CAWRLQTGPYEQYF
-	TRBJ1-6	TRBV18	-	TGTGCCAGCTCACCACCTGAGGGATCACCCCTCCACTTT	CASSPPEGSPLHF
once	TRBJ2-2	TRBV28	-	TGTGCCACCAGGGAGGGGGCGAACACCGGGGAGCTGTTTTTT	CATREGANTGELFF
once	TRBJ2-1	TRBV2	-	TGTGCCAGCACCCCCTACAATGAGCAGTTCTTC	CASTPYNEQFF
-	TRBJ1-5	TRBV6-5	TRBD1	TGTGCCAGCAGTTACACAGGGGGGGGAAATCAGCCCCAGCATTTT	CASSYTGGGNQPQHF
-	TRBJ2-3	TRBV15	TRBD1	TGTGCCACCAGCGGGACAGGGGGCTTAGATACGCAGTATTTT	CATSGTGGLDTQYF
-	TRBJ2-3	TRBV6-5	TRBD2	TGTGCCAGCAGAGCGGGGGGCTGGGGTACGCAGTATTTT	CASRAGGWGTQYF
-	TRBJ2-3	TRBV7-9	TRBD1	TGTGCCAGCAGCCCAGGACAGGGGTCAACAGATACGCAGTATTTT	CASSPGQGSTDTQYF